These 20 T cell receptor beta chains came from one sample sequenced in a study of blood T cell repertoires in COVID-19. Method: immunoSEQ multiplex PCR; TCRdb's copy keeps in-frame clones and lacks some. The sample records about 130,000 clones, 85% to 90% being singletons. The sequenced material came from peripheral blood. Every receptor here comes from a woman at least 80 years old with COVID-19, enrolled during active disease.

The chain carries TRBV7-9 and TRBJ2-2, with D possibly matching TRBD1 (5 bases). The CDR3 spans 14 residues. V lost 4 bases to trimming and J lost 5 bases, with 11 bases between them. Germline V CDR1 and CDR2: SEHNR, FQNEAQ (reference sequence). The CDR3 sequence is CASSSTAKTGELFF. CDR3 nucleotide sequence: TGTGCCAGCAGCTCGACAGCAAAGACCGGGGAGCTGTTTTTT.

The chain carries TRBV5-8 and TRBJ2-1, with D hard to call. Trimming stripped 0 bases from V and 4 bases from J, with 11 bases between. Germline V CDR1 and CDR2: SGHTS, YDEGEE. CDR3 length: 15 amino acids. CDR3 DNA sequence: TGTGCCAGCAGCTTGGAGGCAGGTGTGTACAATGAGCAGTTCTTC. The encoded protein is CASSLEAGVYNEQFF.

The gene calls are TRBV6-5 and TRBJ1-1; D possibly corresponds to TRBD1 (5 bases). This CDR3 contains 15 residues. V lost 5 bases to trimming and J lost 0 bases, with 13 bases between them. Germline lookup yields CDR1 MNHEY and CDR2 SVGAGI. CDR3 amino acids: CASSTSGTMNTEAFF. CDR3 nucleotide sequence: TGTGCCAGCAGTACCTCCGGGACTATGAACACTGAAGCTTTCTTT.

CDR3 DNA sequence: TGCGCCAGCAGCTCTAACTCTCAGGGTAACACTGAAGCTTTCTTT. As protein: CASSSNSQGNTEAFF. V and J are TRBV5-1 and TRBJ1-1; weak D call: TRBD1 (5 bases). This CDR3 has 15 residues. V lost 3 bases and J lost 2, with 14 bases in between. Germline CDR1 is SGHRS and CDR2 is YFSETQ.

The rearrangement links TRBV19 to TRBJ2-7, with TRBD1 matching over 9 bases. Germline V CDR1 and CDR2: LNHDA, SQIVND (reference sequence). V shed 4 bases, J shed 5 bases, and the junction held 12 bases outside the gene matches. CDR3 length: 16 residues. The CDR3 loop is CASSTVPGQGSHEQYF. The CDR3 DNA follows: TGTGCCAGTAGTACCGTCCCGGGACAGGGTTCTCACGAGCAGTACTTC.

This chain joins TRBV4-1 and TRBJ1-4, with D possibly being TRBD1 (6 bases). Germline assignment: CDR1 MGHRA and CDR2 YSYEKL. The CDR3 sequence is 16 residues long. V lost 2 bases and J 4 bases, leaving 14 bases between the germline ends. CDR3 in DNA: TGCGCCAGCAGCCAACCAAACAGGGCCAATAATGAAAAACTGTTTTTT. As protein: CASSQPNRANNEKLFF.

This clone was counted a single time. V gene TRBV5-1 combines with J gene TRBJ1-3; D unclear. V shed 0 bases and J shed 0 bases, with 7 bases lying between them. Germline-derived CDR1 and CDR2 are SGHRS and YFSETQ. This CDR3 contains 15 residues. This CDR3 reads CASSLAGYSGNTIYF. CDR3 DNA sequence: TGCGCCAGCAGCTTGGCAGGTTACTCTGGAAACACCATATATTTT.

This chain joins TRBV4-2 and TRBJ1-2; a possible D gene is TRBD1 (6 bases). CDR1 and CDR2 (germline): LGHNA, YNFKEQ. The CDR3 extends over 15 amino acids. The ends were cut back, 8 bases at V and 7 bases at J, with 23 bases in the middle. CDR3 amino acids: CASRTSGGVQSGYTF. CDR3 DNA sequence: TGTGCCAGCCGAACCAGCGGGGGCGTTCAAAGTGGCTACACCTTC.

The chain couples TRBV5-5 to TRBJ1-3, with no clear D. Trimming shortened V by 2 bases and J by 2 bases, and 11 bases separated the two germline ends. Germline V lookup: CDR1 SGHKS, CDR2 YYEKEE (reference sequence). The CDR3 runs to 15 residues. This chain's CDR3 is CASSFSQTPGNTIYF. In DNA, the CDR3 is TGTGCCAGCAGCTTCAGTCAGACTCCTGGAAACACCATATATTTT.

The chain combines TRBV7-9 with TRBJ2-3, with 15 positions matching TRBD2. CDR1 and CDR2 (germline): SEHNR, FQNEAQ (reference sequence). Trimming cost V 4 bases and J 9 bases; bases outside gene matches: 5. The CDR3 contains 15 residues. CDR3 region: CASSSGLAGGHTQYF. The CDR3 coding sequence is TGTGCCAGCAGCTCCGGACTAGCGGGAGGGCACACGCAGTATTTT. Supplemented by reference TRBV7-9 and TRBJ2-3, the full variable domain reads DTGVSQNPRHKITKRGQNVTFRCDPISEHNRLYWYRQTLGQGPEFLTYFQNEAQLEKSRLLSDRFSAERPKGSFSTLEIQRTEQGDSAMYLCASSSGLAGGHTQYFGPGTRLTVL.

The chain employs TRBV5-6 and TRBJ2-1; 7 bases align to TRBD1. CDR3 length: 15 amino acids. The trim removed 4 bases at V and 14 bases at J, leaving 18 bases unmatched. Per the germline V gene, CDR1 is SGHDT and CDR2 is YYEEEE. As DNA, the CDR3 is TGTGCCAGCAGCCCGTGGGGGACAGCGCTTATGGTGGAGTTCTTC. Amino acids: CASSPWGTALMVEFF. The full variable domain, with the rest looked up from reference TRBV5-6 and TRBJ2-1, is DAGVTQSPTHLIKTRGQQVTLRCSPKSGHDTVSWYQQALGQGPQFIFQYYEEEERQRGNFPDRFSGHQFPNYSSELNVNALLLGDSALYLCASSPWGTALMVEFFGPGTRLTVL.

V is TRBV6-2 or TRBV6-3 and J is TRBJ2-7, with 8 nucleotides matching TRBD1. V was pared by 5 bases and J by 2 bases, with 2 bases of the junction left unmatched. Per germline, CDR1 MNHEY and CDR2 SVGEGT. This CDR3 comprises 13 residues. The CDR3 is CASSRTGPYEQYF. The CDR3 DNA is TGTGCCAGCAGTCGGACAGGGCCCTACGAGCAGTACTTC.

The V gene is TRBV28, the J gene TRBJ2-1; 12 nucleotides match TRBD2. The CDR3 has 15 amino acids. The germline V gene encodes CDR1 MDHEN and CDR2 SYDVKM. V shed 2 bases, J shed 9 bases, and the junction held 5 bases outside the gene matches. CDR3 protein: CASSLTSGGWVEQFF. DNA of the CDR3: TGTGCCAGCAGTTTAACTAGCGGGGGGTGGGTTGAGCAGTTCTTC.

The chain carries TRBV4-1 and TRBJ2-7, with D possibly being TRBD1 (5 bases). Trimming took 3 bases from V and 5 from J, leaving 17 bases between them. CDR3 size: 15 residues. The germline V gene has CDR1 MGHRA and CDR2 YSYEKL. CDR3 in amino acids: CASSHASGYQNEQYF. CDR3 sequence (DNA): TGCGCCAGCAGCCACGCTTCAGGGTATCAGAACGAGCAGTACTTC.

This chain links TRBV5-1 with TRBJ2-6; TRBD1 is a possible D gene (6 bases). CDR1 and CDR2 from the germline V gene are SGHRS and YFSETQ. V dropped 4 bases and J dropped 0 bases, with 11 bases sitting between them. This CDR3 is 16 amino acids long. This CDR3 reads CASSPGQNSGANVLTF. Here the CDR3 DNA reads TGCGCCAGCAGCCCAGGACAGAACTCTGGGGCCAACGTCCTGACTTTC.

V is TRBV18 and J is TRBJ2-7; TRBD1 matches at 7 bases. V was pared by 3 bases and J by 3 bases, with 2 bases of the junction left unmatched. CDR3 length equals 13 residues. The V gene's germline CDR1 is KGHSH and CDR2 LQKENI. The CDR3 protein is CASSPGTVYEQYF. The CDR3 coding sequence is TGTGCCAGCTCACCCGGGACAGTCTACGAGCAGTACTTC.

The rearrangement links TRBV18 to TRBJ2-7; possible D gene TRBD1, 5 bases. Germline CDR1 is KGHSH and CDR2 is LQKENI. The CDR3 sequence is 14 residues long. V was trimmed by 0 bases and J by 7 bases, leaving 13 bases between them. The CDR3 protein is CASSPPRPRVEQYF. The CDR3 bases are TGTGCCAGCTCACCACCGAGACCCAGGGTGGAGCAGTACTTC.

This clone was seen a few times. The chain joins TRBV19 to TRBJ1-6, with 9 bases aligning to TRBD1. The germline V gene encodes CDR1 LNHDA and CDR2 SQIVND (reference sequence). Trimming took 4 bases from V and 10 from J; bases not matched to a gene: 11. The CDR3 has 16 residues. Here the CDR3 DNA reads TGTGCCAGTAGTACAAGGAGGGACAGGGTGAGCTCACCCCTCCACTTT. As protein: CASSTRRDRVSSPLHF.

The rearrangement links TRBV7-2 to TRBJ2-7, with a possible D match to TRBD1 (5 bases). Germline CDR1 SGHTA, CDR2 FQGNSA. Trimming removed 5 bases from V and 5 bases from J, with 13 bases in between. The CDR3 is 13 residues long. This CDR3 is CASSTGAGNEQYF. The CDR3 region has the DNA TGTGCCAGCAGCACAGGAGCTGGAAACGAGCAGTACTTC.

The CDR3: CASSQDQGANEQFF. The CDR3 bases are TGTGCCAGCAGCCAAGATCAGGGGGCGAATGAGCAGTTCTTC. The rearrangement uses TRBV4-2 and TRBJ2-1; TRBD1 aligns across 8 bases. With V trimmed by 0 bases and J by 7 bases, 2 bases remained unmatched. CDR3 length: 14 residues. CDR1 and CDR2 (germline): LGHNA, YNFKEQ.